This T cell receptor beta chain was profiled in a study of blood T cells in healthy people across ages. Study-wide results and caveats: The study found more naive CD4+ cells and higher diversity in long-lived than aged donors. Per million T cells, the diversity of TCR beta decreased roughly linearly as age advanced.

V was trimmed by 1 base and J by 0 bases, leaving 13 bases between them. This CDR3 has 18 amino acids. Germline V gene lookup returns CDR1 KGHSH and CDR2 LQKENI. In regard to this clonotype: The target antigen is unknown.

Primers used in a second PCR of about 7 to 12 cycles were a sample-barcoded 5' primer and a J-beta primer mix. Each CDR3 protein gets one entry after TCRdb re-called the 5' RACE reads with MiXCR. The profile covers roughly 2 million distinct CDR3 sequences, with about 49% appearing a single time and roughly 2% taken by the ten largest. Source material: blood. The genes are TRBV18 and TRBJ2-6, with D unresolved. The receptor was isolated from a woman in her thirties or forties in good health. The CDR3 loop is CASSPRPSQSSGANVLTF. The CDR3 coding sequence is TGTGCCAGCTCACCACGGCCCAGTCAAAGCTCTGGGGCCAACGTCCTGACTTTC. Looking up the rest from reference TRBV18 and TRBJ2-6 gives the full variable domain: NAGVMQNPRHLVRRRGQEARLRCSPMKGHSHVYWYRQLPEEGLKFMVYLQKENIIDESGMPKERFSAEFPKEGPSILRIQQVVRGDSAAYFCASSPRPSQSSGANVLTFGAGSRLTVL.